The rows below give T cell receptor beta chains drawn from one sample of a study of blood T cell repertoires in COVID-19. Using immunoSEQ multiplex PCR, the repertoire was profiled, and TCRdb retains in-frame clones only, with some absent. Of approximately 150,000 clones detected, over 80% appear once; the ten largest clones hold less than 45%. Sequenced input: peripheral blood. The receptors come from a man aged 45-60 years who had recovered from COVID-19. Both conserved end residues are trimmed from each CDR3. The order of the fields is CDR3 protein, V gene, D gene, J gene, CDR3 length. The D gene is left open where the match is weak.

ASTTNRNYGYT,TRBV2,.,TRBJ1-2,11
ASSPRELYEQY,TRBV3-1/TRBV3-2,.,TRBJ2-7,11
ATERDRTRNSPLH,TRBV15,.,TRBJ1-6,13
AWSFEGYTEAF,TRBV30,.,TRBJ1-1,11
ATSSRTGRKTGELF,TRBV15,TRBD1,TRBJ2-2,14
ASSSGKASTEAF,TRBV11-3,.,TRBJ1-1,12
ASSAPGQGPSNTGELF,TRBV6-1,TRBD1,TRBJ2-2,16
ASSVGLAGGALSNEQF,TRBV9,TRBD2,TRBJ2-1,16
ASSPKGEGLGREKLF,TRBV5-1,.,TRBJ1-4,15
ASRSSRSPRGPYNSPLH,TRBV7-8,.,TRBJ1-6,17
ASSLYKGGNEKLF,TRBV27,.,TRBJ1-4,13
ASSLGGQTNEKLF,TRBV5-1,.,TRBJ1-4,13
ASSYPLGTVTDTQY,TRBV6-2/TRBV6-3,TRBD1,TRBJ2-3,14
ASSRGPRRQGPYEQY,TRBV6-6,TRBD1,TRBJ2-7,15
ASSPGLAGGTGELF,TRBV9,TRBD2,TRBJ2-2,14
ASSDPGPQH,TRBV6-1,.,TRBJ1-5,9
ASSLAGAHNSPLH,TRBV7-2,.,TRBJ1-6,13
ASSLVGLAGGEETQY,TRBV7-2,TRBD2,TRBJ2-5,15
ASSNRGSGANVLT,TRBV7-9,TRBD1,TRBJ2-6,13
ASSLTGGNQPQH,TRBV4-2,TRBD1,TRBJ1-5,12
ASSQDGGAYEQY,TRBV3-1/TRBV3-2,TRBD2,TRBJ2-7,12
AISEINRGSSYEQY,TRBV10-3,TRBD1,TRBJ2-7,14
ASSYLQGSPLH,TRBV6-5,.,TRBJ1-6,11
ASSVAGLAGASSYNEQF,TRBV9,TRBD2,TRBJ2-1,17
ASSLRRQGAYEQY,TRBV7-8,TRBD1,TRBJ2-7,13
ASSLVAGNEQF,TRBV12-3/TRBV12-4,.,TRBJ2-1,11
ASSRDRRAEAF,TRBV7-8,.,TRBJ1-1,11
ASSLTGASYEQY,TRBV5-4,TRBD1,TRBJ2-7,12
ASSVIPDTQY,TRBV2,.,TRBJ2-3,10
ASSTEGQMSNEKLF,TRBV5-1,.,TRBJ1-4,14
ASSVVGQGYEQF,TRBV9,TRBD1,TRBJ2-1,12
ASSLSGTGGYEQY,TRBV7-9,TRBD1,TRBJ2-7,13
ASKGVGGWSEAF,TRBV19,.,TRBJ1-1,12
ASSYRDRAYEQY,TRBV6-5,TRBD1,TRBJ2-7,12
AWSFGVGKLF,TRBV30,.,TRBJ1-4,10
ASSSPGTGDYGYT,TRBV6-5,TRBD1,TRBJ1-2,13
ASSLGGAGNTIY,TRBV5-6,.,TRBJ1-3,12
ASTETGVAQPQH,TRBV2,TRBD1,TRBJ1-5,12
ASSYGGNYGYT,TRBV12-3/TRBV12-4,.,TRBJ1-2,11
ASSVADKGGFTGANVLT,TRBV9,.,TRBJ2-6,17
ASSWGRYQETQY,TRBV5-1,.,TRBJ2-5,12
ASSLLPDTQY,TRBV11-2,.,TRBJ2-3,10
ASGLVLRRGPYNEQF,TRBV12-5,.,TRBJ2-1,15
ASSLDREGTEAF,TRBV11-3,.,TRBJ1-1,12
ASSPQPTAGTGELF,TRBV5-4,.,TRBJ2-2,14
ARSSTDRANSNQPQH,TRBV7-5,.,TRBJ1-5,15
ASSLSLGQTQETQY,TRBV4-3,.,TRBJ2-5,14
SVDPSGTGGEF,TRBV29-1,TRBD1,TRBJ2-1,11